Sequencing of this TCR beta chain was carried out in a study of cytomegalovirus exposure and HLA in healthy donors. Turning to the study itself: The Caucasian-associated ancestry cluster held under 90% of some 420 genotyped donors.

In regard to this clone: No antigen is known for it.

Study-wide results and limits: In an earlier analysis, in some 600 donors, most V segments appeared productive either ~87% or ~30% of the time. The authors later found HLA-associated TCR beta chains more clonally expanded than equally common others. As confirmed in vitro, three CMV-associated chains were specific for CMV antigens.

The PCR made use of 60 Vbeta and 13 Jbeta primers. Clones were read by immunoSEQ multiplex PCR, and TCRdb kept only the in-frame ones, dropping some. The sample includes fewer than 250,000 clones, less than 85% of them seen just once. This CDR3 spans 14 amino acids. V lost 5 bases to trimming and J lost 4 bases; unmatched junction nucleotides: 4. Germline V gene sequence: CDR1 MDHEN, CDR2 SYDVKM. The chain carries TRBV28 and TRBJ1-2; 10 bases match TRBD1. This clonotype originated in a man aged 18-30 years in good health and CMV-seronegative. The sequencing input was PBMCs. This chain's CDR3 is CASSPWDRGYGYTF. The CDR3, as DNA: TGTGCCAGCAGTCCCTGGGACAGGGGCTATGGCTACACCTTC.